The clone carrying this T cell receptor (beta chain) was found once. Its target is not known. This sample stems from a study of shared clonotypes between healthy human individuals. The overall study: A couple of women and a few men aged 18 to 49 served as donors. CD4 naive and memory got three plates each, CD8 naive two, CD8 memory one.

Data came from immunoSEQ multiplex PCR; TCRdb stores just in-frame clones and leaves some out. The sample holds over a million clones, roughly 97% seen once. Study observations and caveats: It was the few donors that limited the genetic and exposure-history diversity represented.

CDR3 length equals 13 residues. V was clipped by 8 bases and J by 0 bases, with 11 bases between them. CDR1 and CDR2 from the germline V gene are SNHLY and FYNNEI. Sequencing was performed on naive CD4+ T cells sorted from blood. This sample's subset: CD45RA+ positively selected. J is TRBJ2-7 and V is TRBV2, with D tentatively TRBD1 or TRBD2 (5 bases each). The sequence was collected from a man younger than 40 in good health. The CDR3 DNA sequence: TGTGCCAGCGGGGGAGATGTCTCCTACGAGCAGTACTTC. Residues: CASGGDVSYEQYF.